This TCR beta chain was sequenced during a study of identical twins' blood T cells. Turning to the study itself: About 50 million reads came from around twelve libraries, six alpha, six beta. Overall study findings and caveats: Twins shared more top CDR3 clonotypes than unrelated donors did.

As regards this clonotype: The target antigen is unknown.

TCRdb processed the 5' RACE reads anew with MiXCR; each CDR3 protein has one entry. The sample has 400,000 or so distinct CDR3 sequences; roughly 28% are singletons. This CDR3 contains 16 residues. The V and J ends lost 1 base and 4 bases, in that order; junction bases with no gene match: 3. Per the germline V gene, CDR1 is SGHRS and CDR2 is YFSETQ. The origin of this receptor is a woman between 18 and 50 years old in good health. V gene TRBV5-1 combines with J gene TRBJ2-1, with 12 bases identical to TRBD2. Specimen: PBMCs. CDR3 nucleotides: TGCGCCAGCAGCTTGCAGGGACTAGCGGGTTACAATGAGCAGTTCTTC. The encoded protein is CASSLQGLAGYNEQFF.